These 26 T cell receptor beta chains originate from one sample sequenced in a study of shared T cell receptors in the human thymus. Assay used: immunoSEQ multiplex PCR; TCRdb lists only in-frame clones, some missing. Among hundreds of thousands of clones listed, about 90% were seen once. The data were also submitted as part of a second study, on human thymus T cells.

Sequencing used thymocytes. The receptors were sampled from a boy less than two years old with a congenital heart defect.

The rearrangement joins TRBV4-3 to TRBJ2-7; 14 bases fit TRBD2. The J segment lost 3 bases and the V segment lost 6 bases, leaving 10 bases of the junction unmatched. This CDR3 has 17 amino acids. The germline gives CDR1 LGHNA, CDR2 YSLEER. CDR3 DNA sequence: TGCGCCAGCAGTCGGACTAGCGGGGGGTTAGGGAGCTACGAGCAGTACTTC. This translates into CASSRTSGGLGSYEQYF.

The chain recombines TRBV4-2 with TRBJ2-5, with 9 positions matching TRBD2. Looked up from germline, CDR1 is LGHNA and CDR2 is YNFKEQ. The CDR3 is made up of 18 amino acids. J was trimmed by 1 base and V by 0 bases; bases with no gene match: 9. DNA of the CDR3: TGTGCCAGCAGCCAAGATTTTAGCGGGGGCCCCCGCCAAGAGACCCAGTACTTC. Translated: CASSQDFSGGPRQETQYF.

The chain uses TRBV19 and TRBJ1-5, with D tentatively TRBD1 (6 bases). The germline V gene has CDR1 LNHDA and CDR2 SQIVND (reference sequence). This CDR3 is built from 13 residues. Between the trimmed V and J ends, which lost 7 bases and 9 bases, there was a span of 16 bases. In DNA form, the CDR3 reads TGTGCCAGTACGGACAGTCGCTGGGGGCCCCAGCATTTT. Its protein product is CASTDSRWGPQHF.

The rearrangement uses TRBV5-1 and TRBJ2-2; 12 bases are a match to TRBD2. The CDR3 consists of 16 residues. Germline-derived CDR1 and CDR2 are SGHRS and YFSETQ. V was pared by 3 bases and J by 7 bases, with 7 bases of the junction left unmatched. The CDR3 bases are TGCGCCAGCAGCTCCAGACTAGCGGGAGCTCACGGGGAGCTGTTTTTT. Translation: CASSSRLAGAHGELFF.

The chain couples TRBV18 to TRBJ2-5, with D perhaps TRBD2 (5 bases). The CDR3 has 15 residues. Germline assignment: CDR1 KGHSH and CDR2 LQKENI. Trimming pared 2 bases from V and 2 bases from J, leaving 12 bases between. The CDR3: CASSPRVGVQETQYF. In DNA form, the CDR3 reads TGTGCCAGCTCACCAAGGGTCGGGGTTCAAGAGACCCAGTACTTC.

The chain combines TRBV10-3 with TRBJ1-5, with a weak D call TRBD1 (6 bases). Between the trimmed V and J ends, which lost 0 bases and 4 bases, there was a span of 25 bases. Germline V CDR1 and CDR2: ENHRY, SYGVKD. The CDR3 covers 20 residues. CDR3 sequence: CAISESVLVSGGLGNQPQHF. CDR3 in DNA: TGTGCCATCAGTGAGTCGGTTCTTGTGTCGGGGGGCCTCGGGAATCAGCCCCAGCATTTT.

The chain links TRBV4-3 to TRBJ2-3, with 8 bases fitting TRBD1. V was clipped by 6 bases and J by 5 bases; unmatched bases: 10. The CDR3 is 15 residues long. Germline V gene lookup returns CDR1 LGHNA and CDR2 YSLEER. In DNA, the CDR3 is TGCGCCAGCAGGATGGACAGGGATCATGAAGATACGCAGTATTTT. As protein: CASRMDRDHEDTQYF.

The chain uses TRBV5-1 and TRBJ2-7, with a possible D match to TRBD1 (10 bases). CDR3 length: 15 residues. V was clipped by 3 bases and J by 6 bases, with 19 bases between them. Germline values: CDR1 SGHRS, CDR2 YFSETQ. The CDR3, as DNA: TGCGCCAGCAGCTGGACAGGGGGTAGCGGGAGCGAGCAGTACTTC. It encodes CASSWTGGSGSEQYF.

This chain uses TRBV5-1 with TRBJ2-2, with 7 bases that match TRBD1. There are 16 residues in the CDR3. The germline CDR1 and CDR2 sequences are SGHRS and YFSETQ. With 3 bases clipped from V and 2 bases from J, the junction kept 7 bases outside the gene matches. For the CDR3, the DNA is TGCGCCAGCAGCTGGACCGGGACAGCAAACACCGGGGAGCTGTTTTTT. This codes for CASSWTGTANTGELFF.

V is TRBV30 and J is TRBJ1-1, with TRBD1 matching 8 bases. With V trimmed by 2 bases and J by 3 bases, 8 bases remained unmatched. The CDR3 spans 15 residues. From germline, CDR1 is GTSNPN and CDR2 SVGIG (reference sequence). The CDR3 reads CAWSCKQGEDTEAFF. CDR3 coding DNA: TGTGCCTGGAGTTGCAAACAGGGGGAGGACACTGAAGCTTTCTTT.

This rearrangement joins TRBV4-3 to TRBJ2-4, with a tentative D call TRBD2 (6 bases). CDR3 length: 17 amino acids. Germline loops: CDR1 LGHNA, CDR2 YSLEER. Trimming shortened V by 0 bases and J by 2 bases, and 14 bases separated the two germline ends. The CDR3 coding sequence is TGCGCCAGCAGCCAAGATCGGCCAGGGAGGTCCAAAAACATTCAGTACTTC. This translates into CASSQDRPGRSKNIQYF.

This chain joins TRBV9 and TRBJ1-2, with 8 bases matching TRBD1. CDR1 SGDLS and CDR2 YYNGEE come from the germline V gene. V gave up 0 bases and J gave up 4 bases; unmatched junction bases: 5. The CDR3 spans 15 residues. The DNA of the CDR3 is TGTGCCAGCAGCGTAGAAGTGGGGACAGGCTATGGCTACACCTTC. Its protein is CASSVEVGTGYGYTF.

The genes are TRBV7-2 and TRBJ2-3, with TRBD1 identical over 8 bases. The CDR3 is 16 amino acids. With 3 bases clipped from V and 4 bases from J, the junction kept 9 bases outside the gene matches. Germline CDR1 and CDR2: SGHTA and FQGNSA. The CDR3 sequence is CASSFGRTGKADTQYF. CDR3 DNA: TGTGCCAGCAGCTTTGGTCGGACAGGGAAGGCAGATACGCAGTATTTT.

This chain links TRBV4-3 with TRBJ2-5; the match to TRBD1 covers 11 bases. The V gene's germline CDR1 is LGHNA and CDR2 YSLEER. The CDR3 consists of 16 residues. The junction had 6 bases not matched to a gene; V was cut back by 4 bases and J by 2 bases. CDR3 residues: CASSPRGDRGQETQYF. The CDR3 DNA follows: TGCGCCAGCAGCCCACGTGGGGACAGGGGGCAAGAGACCCAGTACTTC.

This chain joins TRBV5-8 and TRBJ2-1, with TRBD2 matching 10 bases. Per the germline V gene, CDR1 is SGHTS and CDR2 is YDEGEE. The CDR3 length is 16 residues. V lost 2 bases to trimming and J lost 9 bases; unmatched junction nucleotides: 11. DNA of the CDR3: TGTGCCAGCAGCTTTATACTAAGCGGGAGGGGACGTGAGCAGTTCTTC. It specifies CASSFILSGRGREQFF.

The chain uses TRBV27 and TRBJ2-3; TRBD2 aligns across 8 bases. Germline values: CDR1 MNHEY, CDR2 SMNVEV (reference sequence). This CDR3 region has 14 residues. With 6 bases clipped from V and 3 bases from J, the junction kept 5 bases outside the gene matches. The CDR3 DNA follows: TGTGCCAGCAGGAGCGGGAGTCGGACAGATACGCAGTATTTT. The encoded protein is CASRSGSRTDTQYF.

This clone has a handful of counts. Here the CDR3 reads CASMASGSNEQFF. The CDR3 DNA is TGTGCCAGCATGGCCAGCGGGAGCAATGAGCAGTTCTTC. The rearrangement links TRBV2 to TRBJ2-1, with TRBD2 identical over 8 bases. From germline, CDR1 is SNHLY and CDR2 FYNNEI. This CDR3 comprises 13 residues. With V trimmed by 7 bases and J by 6 bases, 5 bases remained unmatched.

Worth noting for this clone: One end of the junction does not line up with germline, which may come from a read error. This rearrangement joins TRBV25-1 to TRBJ2-3, with 8 nucleotides matching TRBD1. Germline V gene lookup returns CDR1 MGHDK and CDR2 SYGVNS. This CDR3 has 12 amino acids. This chain's CDR3 is CASSMPGTGLNF. CDR3 coding DNA: TGTGCCAGCAGTATGCCCGGGACAGGCCTAAATTTT.

The chain uses TRBV14 and TRBJ1-2, with TRBD1 identical over 11 bases. Germline CDR1 is SGHDN and CDR2 is FVKESK. Trimming at V came to 5 bases and at J to 8 bases, leaving 16 bases not matched to a gene. The CDR3 is 17 residues long. The CDR3 nucleotides read TGTGCCAGCAGCATTAACCACCTAGGACAGGGGGCGCAGGGCTACACCTTC. This sequence encodes CASSINHLGQGAQGYTF.

This chain joins TRBV9 and TRBJ2-1; 7 nucleotides match TRBD1. This CDR3 is built from 14 residues. Trimming removed 0 bases from V and 10 bases from J; junction bases left unmatched: 7. Germline CDR1 reads SGDLS; CDR2 reads YYNGEE. The CDR3 nucleotides read TGTGCCAGCAGCGTAGCCCGACAGGGATTGGAGCAGTTCTTC. This gives the protein CASSVARQGLEQFF.

This clone was observed a single time. This chain connects TRBV6-5 to TRBJ2-3; D might be TRBD2 (5 bases). Trimming took 2 bases from V and 3 from J, leaving 12 bases between them. The germline gives CDR1 MNHEY, CDR2 SVGAGI. The CDR3 loop spans 15 amino acids. The CDR3 region is CASSYGPRGTDTQYF. The CDR3 region has the DNA TGTGCCAGCAGTTACGGGCCACGGGGAACAGATACGCAGTATTTT.

V usage is TRBV13 and J usage is TRBJ1-1; TRBD1 aligns across 7 bases. The J segment lost 8 bases and the V segment lost 4 bases, leaving 31 bases of the junction unmatched. This CDR3 contains 21 residues. The V gene's germline CDR1 is PRHDT and CDR2 FYEKMQ (reference sequence). CDR3: CASSSVGQNGSPTSDTIEAFF. The DNA of the CDR3 is TGTGCCAGCAGCTCAGTGGGACAGAACGGCAGCCCGACTTCCGATACGATCGAAGCTTTCTTT.

The V call is TRBV12-5, the J call TRBJ2-3; 10 bases line up with TRBD1. The CDR3 is made up of 16 amino acids. V trimming: 6 bases; J trimming: 3 bases; junction bases outside the gene matches: 9. Germline V gene lookup returns CDR1 LGHNT and CDR2 FRNRAP. The CDR3 reads CASGCRQGAGTDTQYF. The CDR3 region has the DNA TGTGCTAGTGGATGTAGACAGGGGGCTGGTACAGATACGCAGTATTTT.

CDR3 sequence (DNA): TGTGCCAGCAGTTTACGGACAGGGCAGGGTAATCAGCCCCAGCATTTT. This codes for CASSLRTGQGNQPQHF. The rearrangement uses TRBV28 and TRBJ1-5; 8 bases fit TRBD1. Germline V lookup: CDR1 MDHEN, CDR2 SYDVKM. CDR3 length equals 16 residues. Germline trimming cut 2 bases from V and 4 bases from J; bases unmatched to any gene: 7. The full variable domain, its missing parts supplied by reference TRBV28 and TRBJ1-5, is DVKVTQSSRYLVKRTGEKVFLECVQDMDHENMFWYRQDPGLGLRLIYFSYDVKMKEKGDIPEGYSVSREKKERFSLILESASTNQTSMYLCASSLRTGQGNQPQHFGDGTRLSIL.

This clone was seen only once. The gene calls are TRBV5-1 and TRBJ1-2; D possibly corresponds to TRBD1 (6 bases). Per germline, CDR1 SGHRS and CDR2 YFSETQ. Trimming removed 0 bases at V and 3 bases at J, with 12 bases between. CDR3 length: 15 residues. The CDR3 is CASSLGLEGDYGYTF. In DNA form, the CDR3 reads TGCGCCAGCAGCTTGGGATTAGAGGGGGACTATGGCTACACCTTC. The entire variable domain, with the rest obtained from reference TRBV5-1 and TRBJ1-2, is as follows: KAGVTQTPRYLIKTRGQQVTLSCSPISGHRSVSWYQQTPGQGLQFLFEYFSETQRNKGNFPGRFSGRQFSNSRSEMNVSTLELGDSALYLCASSLGLEGDYGYTFGSGTRLTVV.

The chain couples TRBV19 to TRBJ2-1; 8 bases are shared with TRBD2. The CDR3 consists of 15 residues. Losses at the gene ends were 4 bases for V and 9 bases for J; bases not matched to a gene: 11. CDR1 is LNHDA, CDR2 SQIVND, per germline (reference sequence). The CDR3 sequence: CASSKEEGTRFEQFF. For the CDR3, the DNA is TGTGCCAGTAGTAAGGAGGAGGGGACTAGGTTTGAGCAGTTCTTC.